These 9 T cell receptor beta chains originate from one sample sequenced in a study of regulatory T cells in long-lasting Graves disease. The time point is: newly diagnosed GD, antithyroid drugs for less than 3 months. Generation of the TCR library employed RNA extracted from PBMCs. CDR3 regions were amplified by Arm-PCR using iRepertoire HTBI primers to build TCR beta libraries. Using its own MiXCR run on the multiplex PCR reads, TCRdb lists one record per CDR3 protein. The sample shows 530,000 or so distinct CDR3 sequences, roughly a sixth of them seen only once. A further study also used this sample, focusing on T cells in Graves' hyperthyroidism and ophthalmopathy.

Source: peripheral blood mononuclear cells (PBMCs), taken at new diagnosis, from a patient treated with antithyroid drugs. These TCRs come from a man aged 18 to 30 with Graves disease.

At least ten counts were recorded for this clonotype. The rearrangement joins TRBV3-1 to TRBJ2-3; 8 bases match TRBD2. From germline, CDR1 is LGHDT and CDR2 YNNKEL (reference sequence). V trimming: 5 bases; J trimming: 5 bases; junction bases outside the gene matches: 6. The CDR3 length is 14 residues. The CDR3 protein is CASSVGTSRDTQYF. The CDR3 coding sequence is TGTGCCAGCAGCGTTGGGACTAGTCGAGATACGCAGTATTTT.

At least ten counts were recorded for this clonotype. The chain has TRBV7-9 and TRBJ2-7; D uncertain. The germline V gene encodes CDR1 SEHNR and CDR2 FQNEAQ (reference sequence). V shed 5 bases and J shed 4 bases, with 6 bases lying between them. This CDR3 has 11 residues. The CDR3 nucleotides are TGTGCCAGCAGCCAAAAATACGAGCAGTACTTC. Amino acids: CASSQKYEQYF.

The chain carries TRBV20-1 and TRBJ2-7; 13 nucleotides align to TRBD2. The V and J ends lost 4 bases and 9 bases, in that order; junction bases with no gene match: 9. Germline CDR1 DFQATT, CDR2 SNEGSKA (reference sequence). This CDR3 spans 14 amino acids. CDR3 bases: TGCAGTGCTACCGGACTAGCGGGAGATCACGGGCAGTACTTC. It translates to CSATGLAGDHGQYF.

This chain uses TRBV9 with TRBJ1-1; D possibly corresponds to TRBD1 (5 bases). This CDR3 has 14 residues. Germline V CDR1 and CDR2: SGDLS, YYNGEE. V lost 4 bases, J lost 3 bases, and 13 bases lay in between. For the CDR3, the DNA is TGTGCCAGCAGCCGGGGGGGTTGGGACACTGAAGCTTTCTTT. Translated: CASSRGGWDTEAFF.

The chain links TRBV5-4 to TRBJ1-2, with D possibly being TRBD1 (6 bases). Trimming cost V 3 bases and J 4 bases, with 16 bases left between them. The CDR3 length is 15 residues. The germline V gene has CDR1 SGHNT and CDR2 YYREEE (reference sequence). The chain's CDR3 is CASSSANRALYGYTF. The CDR3, as DNA: TGTGCCAGCAGCTCAGCTAACAGGGCCCTCTATGGCTACACCTTC.

This clonotype has at least ten counts. V usage is TRBV13 and J usage is TRBJ2-7, with TRBD2 identical over 7 bases. CDR1 is PRHDT, CDR2 FYEKMQ, per germline (reference sequence). This CDR3 has 15 residues. The J segment lost 7 bases and the V segment lost 5 bases, leaving 14 bases of the junction unmatched. The CDR3 spells CASSDGTIPSNEQYF. The CDR3 bases are TGTGCCAGCAGCGACGGGACTATACCCTCTAATGAGCAGTACTTC.

The sample holds many counts of this clonotype. The V and J genes are TRBV24-1 and TRBJ2-2, with 10 bases lining up with TRBD1. The CDR3 loop spans 16 amino acids. With 2 bases clipped from V and 4 bases from J, the junction kept 3 bases outside the gene matches. Looked up from germline, CDR1 is KGHDR and CDR2 is SFDVKD. The CDR3 sequence is CATSDSRTGGTGELFF. The DNA of the CDR3 is TGTGCCACCAGTGATTCCAGGACAGGGGGCACCGGGGAGCTGTTTTTT.

This clonotype has ten or more counts. The V gene is TRBV28, the J gene TRBJ1-2, with D uncertain. The ends were cut back, 1 base at V and 4 bases at J, with 4 bases in the middle. The germline V gene has CDR1 MDHEN and CDR2 SYDVKM. CDR3 length: 12 residues. This chain's CDR3 is CASSLFAYGYTF. CDR3 bases: TGTGCCAGCAGTTTATTTGCCTATGGCTACACCTTC.

This clonotype has ten or more counts. The V gene is TRBV7-9, the J gene TRBJ1-1; 7 bases are shared with TRBD1. Per germline, CDR1 SEHNR and CDR2 FQNEAQ (reference sequence). The CDR3 spans 15 residues. Unmatched junction bases numbered 10, after V lost 5 bases and J lost 4 bases. CDR3 sequence: CASSPPTGQGTEAFF. CDR3 nucleotide sequence: TGTGCCAGCAGCCCCCCGACAGGGCAGGGCACTGAAGCTTTCTTT.